This TCR beta chain was captured in a study of cytomegalovirus exposure and HLA in healthy donors. Assay used: immunoSEQ multiplex PCR; TCRdb lists only in-frame clones, some missing. The profile shows 160,000 or so clones, around four fifths of them singletons. As for this clone: Its target is not known.

The donors formed part of the approximately 120-subject validation cohort, distinct from the approximately 670-subject first cohort. Study observations and caveats: TCR beta chains numbering under 200 were designated cytomegalovirus-associated.

The CDR3 totals 17 residues. V dropped 4 bases and J dropped 7 bases, with 21 bases sitting between them. The germline CDR1 and CDR2 sequences are SGHRS and YFSETQ. The chain recombines TRBV5-1 with TRBJ1-6, with D possibly TRBD1 on 6 matching bases. The specimen was PBMCs. This clonotype originated in a man in his thirties or forties in good health and CMV-seropositive. The CDR3 DNA reads TGCGCCAGCAGCCCAGTTGCAGGGGACGCTGCCAATTCACCCCTCCACTTT. It codes for CASSPVAGDAANSPLHF.